Below are 10 T cell receptor beta chains sequenced from a single sample in a study of cytotoxic CD8 clonotypes in ibrutinib-treated CLL (dated by TCRdb to about 2021). Library preparation employed the immunoSEQ multiplex PCR assay. TCRdb provides this immuneACCESS table in a form limited to in-frame rearrangements. Some clones are lacking; in checked studies, under half of them reflect an unresolved V gene, and why the rest are absent is not known. In all, the sample holds some 84,000 clones, and around 83% of those were seen once. Roughly 5% of the sample belongs to the ten largest clones. The source was PBMCs, collected before ibrutinib treatment. Receptors originate from a human donor with chronic lymphocytic leukemia.

The chain has TRBV5-6 and TRBJ1-5, with D possibly matching TRBD1 (5 bases). The CDR3 runs to 15 residues. Germline lookup yields CDR1 SGHDT and CDR2 YYEEEE. V lost 4 bases, J lost 7 bases, and 18 bases lay in between. The CDR3 nucleotides read TGTGCCAGCAGCGACTATTCCAGGGTCGGGCAGCCCCAGCATTTT. Amino acids: CASSDYSRVGQPQHF.

This clone was counted once. J is TRBJ1-5 and V is TRBV19; TRBD1 is a possible D gene (5 bases). The germline gives CDR1 LNHDA, CDR2 SQIVND (reference sequence). V shed 8 bases and J shed 2 bases, with 13 bases lying between them. The CDR3 runs to 14 residues. The CDR3 sequence: CASAGFLGNQPQHF. The CDR3 DNA reads as TGTGCCAGTGCAGGGTTTTTAGGCAATCAGCCCCAGCATTTT.

This chain joins TRBV7-9 and TRBJ1-1; no clear D. CDR3 length: 18 residues. The germline V gene encodes CDR1 SEHNR and CDR2 FQNEAQ (reference sequence). V lost 4 bases to trimming and J lost 0 bases, with 21 bases between them. This CDR3 is CASSSRGGRGLMNTEAFF. CDR3 sequence (DNA): TGTGCCAGCAGCTCCCGGGGAGGTCGTGGACTGATGAACACTGAAGCTTTCTTT.

This sequence joins TRBV5-1 and TRBJ2-3; unclear D gene. The CDR3 consists of 15 residues. V was cut by 3 bases and J by 0 bases, with 11 bases left in between. Germline CDR1 and CDR2: SGHRS and YFSETQ. Here the CDR3 reads CASSSTQPSTDTQYF. The CDR3 region has the DNA TGCGCCAGCAGCTCGACTCAACCCAGCACAGATACGCAGTATTTT.

This clone came up a few times. The rearrangement joins TRBV25-1 to TRBJ2-7, with D tentatively TRBD1 (6 bases). The CDR3 spans 16 residues. V lost 0 bases, J lost 4 bases, and 16 bases lay in between. CDR1 and CDR2 from the germline V gene are MGHDK and SYGVNS. CDR3 DNA sequence: TGTGCCAGCAGTGAATACGACAGGCCGAGATGTTACGAGCAGTACTTC. Translated: CASSEYDRPRCYEQYF.

This clone was counted only a few times. The CDR3 sequence is CASGLPTHRSRRNTEAFF. The CDR3 DNA reads TGTGCTAGTGGTTTGCCAACCCACAGGTCCCGGAGGAACACTGAAGCTTTCTTT. This chain joins TRBV12-5 and TRBJ1-1; TRBD1 might be the D (5 bases). CDR1 and CDR2 (germline): LGHNT, FRNRAP. This CDR3 contains 18 residues. V lost 2 bases, J lost 1 base, and 20 bases lay in between.

A single count supports this clone. The gene calls are TRBV9 and TRBJ2-3; no clear D gene. Germline lookup yields CDR1 SGDLS and CDR2 YYNGEE. V shed 3 bases and J shed 5 bases, with 19 bases lying between them. The CDR3 covers 16 residues. CDR3 protein: CASSGFRIGFIDTQYF. In DNA, the CDR3 is TGTGCCAGCAGCGGGTTTAGGATCGGGTTTATAGATACGCAGTATTTT.

The genes are TRBV28 and TRBJ2-7; 9 positions match TRBD2. The germline V gene has CDR1 MDHEN and CDR2 SYDVKM. The CDR3 sequence is 12 residues long. V lost 8 bases to trimming and J lost 4 bases; unmatched junction nucleotides: 3. The CDR3 region has the DNA TGTGCCAGCCGGACTAGCGCATACGAGCAGTACTTC. Its translation: CASRTSAYEQYF.

The rearrangement links TRBV7-9 to TRBJ1-1; D not certain. The CDR3 runs 11 residues. Per germline, CDR1 SEHNR and CDR2 FQNEAQ (reference sequence). V lost 5 bases and J 10 bases, leaving 11 bases between the germline ends. The DNA for the CDR3 is TGTGCCAGCAGCCAGGACCTCAGAGCTTTCTTT. Its translation: CASSQDLRAFF.

The rearrangement links TRBV19 to TRBJ1-2; 9 bases line up with TRBD1. V gave up 3 bases and J gave up 4 bases; unmatched junction bases: 12. Germline CDR1 is LNHDA and CDR2 is SQIVND (reference sequence). This CDR3 is 17 amino acids long. DNA for the CDR3: TGTGCCAGTAGTATTACCTTCCGGGACAGGGATCTCTATGGCTACACCTTC. This sequence encodes CASSITFRDRDLYGYTF.